This TCR beta chain was sequenced for a study of blood T cells in healthy people across ages. Trimming cost V 9 bases and J 2 bases, with 16 bases left between them. The CDR3 length is 14 residues. Germline CDR1 MNHEY, CDR2 SVGAGI. Sample-barcoded 5' priming and a J-beta primer mix drove a second PCR of roughly 6 to 12 cycles. TCRdb reprocessed the 5' RACE reads with MiXCR, giving one entry per CDR3 protein. This table has 1.5 million to 2 million distinct CDR3 sequences, approximately 50% appearing once. V gene TRBV6-5 combines with J gene TRBJ2-5; weak D call: TRBD1 (6 bases). The receptor was derived from a woman in her thirties or forties in good health. Material: blood. The DNA of the CDR3 is TGTGCCAGTGGCTGGGCAGGGGAACAAGAGACCCAGTACTTC. It yields the protein CASGWAGEQETQYF.